The entry below gives a single T cell receptor beta chain sequence along with its context. TCRdb's copy holds only in-frame clones and misses some; the assay was immunoSEQ multiplex PCR. Of some 89,000 clones listed, approximately 86% are singletons. This CDR3 region has 15 residues. Between the trimmed V and J ends, which lost 2 bases and 2 bases, there was a span of 12 bases. CDR1 is ENHRY and CDR2 is SYGVKD in the germline V gene. These data originate in a study of control samples from healthy donors and cancer patients. This clonotype was sampled from a young man in good health. This rearrangement joins TRBV10-3 to TRBJ2-5, with D hard to call. Sequencing was performed on blood. CDR3 DNA sequence: TGTGCCATCAGTGAGGAGAGCTACTATCAAGAGACCCAGTACTTC. It encodes CAISEESYYQETQYF.